This is a list of T cell receptor beta chains from one sample in a study of blood T cell repertoires in COVID-19. Clones were sequenced by immunoSEQ multiplex PCR, and TCRdb holds only the in-frame ones, with some missing. The data contain roughly 350,000 clones, 88% of them singletons. Sequenced sample: peripheral blood. The source is a woman between 45 and 60 years old with active or convalescent COVID-19. CDR3s include the opening cysteine and the closing phenylalanine or tryptophan. The D gene is left open where the match is weak. Not every row has a clone size; where given, it reads once, few, many or a size class.

j_call: TRBJ1-2; clone_size: -; d_call: TRBD1; v_call: TRBV6-2/TRBV6-3; cdr3_aa: CASSSGDSVYGYTF; cdr3_nt: TGTGCCAGCAGCTCCGGGGACAGCGTCTATGGCTACACCTTC
j_call: TRBJ2-7; clone_size: -; d_call: TRBD2; v_call: TRBV3-1/TRBV3-2; cdr3_aa: CASRTRDYNGQQYF; cdr3_nt: TGTGCCAGCAGAACTAGGGACTACAACGGGCAGCAGTACTTC
j_call: TRBJ2-2; clone_size: few; d_call: -; v_call: TRBV3-1/TRBV3-2; cdr3_aa: CASSQEITGNTGELFF; cdr3_nt: TGTGCCAGCAGCCAAGAGATAACAGGGAACACCGGGGAGCTGTTTTTT
j_call: TRBJ1-1; clone_size: -; d_call: -; v_call: TRBV6-5; cdr3_aa: CASSYSIGEKITEAFF; cdr3_nt: TGTGCCAGCAGTTACTCAATCGGGGAGAAAATCACTGAAGCTTTCTTT
j_call: TRBJ2-1; clone_size: -; d_call: -; v_call: TRBV5-1; cdr3_aa: CASSPWGGDIYNEQFF; cdr3_nt: TGCGCCAGCAGCCCTTGGGGGGGGGACATTTACAATGAGCAGTTCTTC
j_call: TRBJ2-3; clone_size: -; d_call: -; v_call: TRBV20-1; cdr3_aa: CSAFLTDTQYF; cdr3_nt: TGCAGTGCGTTCCTAACAGATACGCAGTATTTT
j_call: TRBJ1-5; clone_size: many; d_call: -; v_call: TRBV3-1/TRBV3-2; cdr3_aa: CASSQCQRGPNQPQHF; cdr3_nt: TGTGCCAGCAGCCAATGCCAGCGGGGGCCCAATCAGCCCCAGCATTTT
j_call: TRBJ1-2; clone_size: once; d_call: TRBD1; v_call: TRBV5-1; cdr3_aa: CASSGALGQGLTNYGYTF; cdr3_nt: TGCGCCAGCAGCGGGGCCCTGGGACAGGGGCTCACTAACTATGGCTACACCTTC
j_call: TRBJ1-4; clone_size: -; d_call: TRBD1; v_call: TRBV2; cdr3_aa: CASSNGQGEKLFF; cdr3_nt: TGTGCCAGCAGCAATGGACAGGGGGAAAAACTGTTTTTT
j_call: TRBJ2-7; clone_size: -; d_call: TRBD1; v_call: TRBV27; cdr3_aa: CASSLFMDRGPRVKYEQYF; cdr3_nt: TGTGCCAGCAGTTTATTTATGGACAGGGGGCCCAGGGTTAAGTACGAGCAGTACTTC
j_call: TRBJ1-1; clone_size: -; d_call: -; v_call: TRBV18; cdr3_aa: CASSPPGVVEAFF; cdr3_nt: TGTGCCAGCTCACCACCCGGGGTTGTTGAAGCTTTCTTT
j_call: TRBJ1-6; clone_size: -; d_call: -; v_call: TRBV19; cdr3_aa: CASTSTSSYNSPLHF; cdr3_nt: TGTGCCAGTACCTCAACAAGCTCCTATAATTCACCCCTCCACTTT
j_call: TRBJ2-7; clone_size: -; d_call: TRBD2; v_call: TRBV7-8; cdr3_aa: CASSLVASGSYYEQYF; cdr3_nt: TGTGCCAGCAGCTTAGTTGCTAGCGGGAGTTACTACGAGCAGTACTTC
j_call: TRBJ2-1; clone_size: once; d_call: -; v_call: TRBV9; cdr3_aa: CASSVETTSYNEQFF; cdr3_nt: TGTGCCAGCAGCGTAGAGACTACCTCCTACAATGAGCAGTTCTTC
j_call: TRBJ2-7; clone_size: -; d_call: TRBD2; v_call: TRBV5-4; cdr3_aa: CASSRDRDYEGYEQYF; cdr3_nt: TGTGCCAGCAGCCGGGACCGGGACTACGAGGGATACGAGCAGTACTTC
j_call: TRBJ1-2; clone_size: -; d_call: -; v_call: TRBV5-5; cdr3_aa: CASSRAGALDGYTF; cdr3_nt: TGTGCCAGCAGCCGTGCGGGGGCTTTAGATGGCTACACCTTC
j_call: TRBJ1-3; clone_size: -; d_call: -; v_call: TRBV4-2; cdr3_aa: CASSQDRGSGNTIYF; cdr3_nt: TGTGCCAGCAGCCAAGATAGGGGATCTGGAAACACCATATATTTT
j_call: TRBJ2-2; clone_size: -; d_call: -; v_call: TRBV11-2; cdr3_aa: CASSLDYGAGLRELFF; cdr3_nt: TGTGCCAGCAGCTTAGATTATGGTGCCGGACTGAGGGAGCTGTTTTTT
j_call: TRBJ1-1; clone_size: -; d_call: -; v_call: TRBV19; cdr3_aa: CASSPGAGRGTEAFF; cdr3_nt: TGTGCCAGTAGTCCCGGAGCGGGAAGAGGCACTGAAGCTTTCTTT
j_call: TRBJ2-2; clone_size: -; d_call: TRBD1; v_call: TRBV11-2; cdr3_aa: CASLRTGSNTGELFF; cdr3_nt: TGTGCCAGCCTCCGGACAGGGTCGAACACCGGGGAGCTGTTTTTT
j_call: TRBJ1-2; clone_size: -; d_call: -; v_call: TRBV5-6; cdr3_aa: CASSLDRVNYGYTF; cdr3_nt: TGTGCCAGCAGCCTGGACAGAGTTAACTATGGCTACACCTTC
j_call: TRBJ2-3; clone_size: -; d_call: -; v_call: TRBV9; cdr3_aa: CATGRDRADTQYF; cdr3_nt: TGTGCCACCGGACGGGATAGGGCAGATACGCAGTATTTT
j_call: TRBJ1-1; clone_size: -; d_call: -; v_call: TRBV2; cdr3_aa: CASSVGGDTEAFF; cdr3_nt: TGTGCCAGCAGTGTGGGAGGGGACACTGAAGCTTTCTTT
j_call: TRBJ1-3; clone_size: -; d_call: -; v_call: TRBV19; cdr3_aa: CASSEREAYGNTIYF; cdr3_nt: TGTGCCAGTAGTGAACGGGAGGCGTATGGAAACACCATATATTTT
j_call: TRBJ1-4; clone_size: -; d_call: -; v_call: TRBV25-1; cdr3_aa: CASSDSLGLWGEKLFF; cdr3_nt: TGTGCCAGCAGTGACTCACTAGGACTCTGGGGTGAAAAACTGTTTTTT
j_call: TRBJ2-7; clone_size: -; d_call: -; v_call: TRBV6-5; cdr3_aa: CASSYSGQRSYEQYF; cdr3_nt: TGTGCCAGCAGTTACTCCGGACAGCGGTCCTACGAGCAGTACTTC
j_call: TRBJ1-2; clone_size: -; d_call: TRBD1; v_call: TRBV5-1; cdr3_aa: CASSLGRGRFGYTF; cdr3_nt: TGCGCCAGCAGCTTGGGCAGGGGGCGTTTTGGCTACACCTTC
j_call: TRBJ1-3; clone_size: -; d_call: -; v_call: TRBV10-3; cdr3_aa: CAISSDSSGNTIYF; cdr3_nt: TGTGCCATCAGTTCCGACAGCTCTGGAAACACCATATATTTT
j_call: TRBJ2-7; clone_size: -; d_call: -; v_call: TRBV28; cdr3_aa: CASNEGTRRLEQYF; cdr3_nt: TGTGCCAGCAATGAGGGGACACGGCGGCTCGAGCAGTACTTC
j_call: TRBJ2-1; clone_size: -; d_call: -; v_call: TRBV6-1; cdr3_aa: CASSEDWYNEQFF; cdr3_nt: TGTGCCAGCAGTGAAGACTGGTACAATGAGCAGTTCTTC
j_call: TRBJ1-2; clone_size: -; d_call: -; v_call: TRBV28; cdr3_aa: CASASDYGYTF; cdr3_nt: TGTGCCAGTGCGTCGGACTATGGCTACACCTTC
j_call: TRBJ1-1; clone_size: -; d_call: -; v_call: TRBV14; cdr3_aa: CASSQEILGQGTSETEAFF; cdr3_nt: TGTGCCAGCAGCCAAGAAATATTGGGCCAGGGTACCTCAGAGACTGAAGCTTTCTTT
j_call: TRBJ2-7; clone_size: -; d_call: TRBD1; v_call: TRBV6-5; cdr3_aa: CASRTDRDYEQYF; cdr3_nt: TGTGCCAGCAGAACCGACAGGGACTACGAGCAGTACTTC
j_call: TRBJ2-7; clone_size: -; d_call: TRBD1; v_call: TRBV7-2; cdr3_aa: CASSWGTAYEQYF; cdr3_nt: TGTGCCAGCAGCTGGGGGACAGCCTACGAGCAGTACTTC
j_call: TRBJ2-1; clone_size: -; d_call: TRBD1; v_call: TRBV9; cdr3_aa: CASSVGGTGEDEQFF; cdr3_nt: TGTGCCAGCAGCGTAGGAGGGACAGGGGAAGATGAGCAGTTCTTC
j_call: TRBJ2-1; clone_size: -; d_call: -; v_call: TRBV14; cdr3_aa: CASGGGPSSYNEQFF; cdr3_nt: TGTGCCAGCGGGGGAGGTCCGAGCTCCTACAATGAGCAGTTCTTC
j_call: TRBJ2-2; clone_size: -; d_call: TRBD2; v_call: TRBV5-4; cdr3_aa: CASSPGTSGGTGELFF; cdr3_nt: TGTGCCAGCAGCCCCGGGACTAGCGGGGGCACCGGGGAGCTGTTTTTT
j_call: TRBJ2-7; clone_size: -; d_call: TRBD2; v_call: TRBV28; cdr3_aa: CASRKPGLAGSSYEQYF; cdr3_nt: TGTGCCAGCAGGAAACCGGGACTAGCGGGAAGCTCCTACGAGCAGTACTTC
j_call: TRBJ2-2; clone_size: few; d_call: -; v_call: TRBV3-1/TRBV3-2; cdr3_aa: CASQRAGELFF; cdr3_nt: TGTGCCAGCCAAAGAGCGGGGGAGCTGTTTTTT
j_call: TRBJ2-3; clone_size: -; d_call: -; v_call: TRBV19; cdr3_aa: CASSSIGGGRGDTQYF; cdr3_nt: TGTGCCAGTAGCTCTATTGGGGGCGGGAGAGGAGATACGCAGTATTTT
j_call: TRBJ2-5; clone_size: -; d_call: TRBD1; v_call: TRBV10-3; cdr3_aa: CAISESQGAETQYF; cdr3_nt: TGTGCCATCAGTGAGTCGCAGGGGGCAGAGACCCAGTACTTC
j_call: TRBJ1-2; clone_size: once; d_call: TRBD1; v_call: TRBV10-3; cdr3_aa: CAINEAGGHGYTF; cdr3_nt: TGTGCCATCAATGAGGCAGGGGGCCATGGCTACACCTTC
j_call: TRBJ2-7; clone_size: -; d_call: TRBD2; v_call: TRBV7-2; cdr3_aa: CASSLSSGDVYEQYF; cdr3_nt: TGTGCCAGCAGCTTATCTAGCGGGGATGTCTACGAGCAGTACTTC
j_call: TRBJ1-1; clone_size: -; d_call: -; v_call: TRBV2; cdr3_aa: CASSNLGNRNTEAFF; cdr3_nt: TGTGCCAGCAGTAACCTCGGGAATAGGAACACTGAAGCTTTCTTT
j_call: TRBJ2-1; clone_size: -; d_call: TRBD2; v_call: TRBV7-2; cdr3_aa: CASSLARASGGNNEQFF; cdr3_nt: TGTGCCAGCAGCTTAGCGCGGGCTAGCGGGGGAAACAATGAGCAGTTCTTC